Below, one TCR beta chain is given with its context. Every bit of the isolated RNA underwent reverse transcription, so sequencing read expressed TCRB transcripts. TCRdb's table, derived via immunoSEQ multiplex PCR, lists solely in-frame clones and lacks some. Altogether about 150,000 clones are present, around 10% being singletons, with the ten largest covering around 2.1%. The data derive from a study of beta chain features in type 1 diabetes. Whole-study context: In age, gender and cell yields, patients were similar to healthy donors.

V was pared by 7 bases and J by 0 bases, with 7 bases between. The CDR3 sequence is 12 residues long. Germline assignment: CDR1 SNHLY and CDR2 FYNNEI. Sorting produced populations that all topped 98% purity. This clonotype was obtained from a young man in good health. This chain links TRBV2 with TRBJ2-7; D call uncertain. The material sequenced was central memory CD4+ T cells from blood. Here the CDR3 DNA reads TGTGCCAGCATGGACGACTCCTACGAGCAGTACTTC. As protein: CASMDDSYEQYF.